The next 22 T cell receptor beta chains were all read from a single sample in a study of blood T cell repertoires in COVID-19. The assay was immunoSEQ multiplex PCR, and TCRdb's table has in-frame clones only and misses some. The sample records around 120,000 clones, just under 85% being singletons. Sequencing was carried out using peripheral blood. Receptors were obtained from a man between 65 and 85 years old with active or convalescent COVID-19.

The DNA for the CDR3 is TGTGCCAGCCAGGGGTCTGGGGCGGGAGCCCCCTACAATGAGCAGTTCTTC. Amino acids: CASQGSGAGAPYNEQFF. The chain has TRBV28 and TRBJ2-1; TRBD2 is a possible D gene (7 bases). V lost 8 bases and J lost 2, with 22 bases in between. Germline CDR1 is MDHEN and CDR2 is SYDVKM. The CDR3 runs 17 residues.

The chain carries TRBV5-8 and TRBJ1-6; tentatively, D is TRBD1 (6 bases). V was clipped by 4 bases and J by 11 bases, with 13 bases between them. Germline CDR1 is SGHTS and CDR2 is YDEGEE. This CDR3 spans 13 amino acids. For the CDR3, the DNA is TGTGCCAGCAGCCGGGACATAAGACCACCCCTCCACTTT. Protein sequence: CASSRDIRPPLHF.

The J gene is TRBJ1-3, the V gene TRBV4-2; D uncertain. From germline, CDR1 is LGHNA and CDR2 YNFKEQ. The CDR3 loop spans 15 amino acids. Trimming shortened V by 0 bases and J by 2 bases, and 8 bases separated the two germline ends. CDR3 amino acids: CASSQDHTAGNTIYF. The CDR3 nucleotides read TGTGCCAGCAGCCAAGATCATACGGCTGGAAACACCATATATTTT.

This rearrangement joins TRBV28 to TRBJ1-5; TRBD1 is a possible D gene (5 bases). Per the germline V gene, CDR1 is MDHEN and CDR2 is SYDVKM. This CDR3 region has 18 residues. Trimming removed 5 bases at V and 6 bases at J, with 26 bases between. The CDR3 DNA reads as TGTGCCAGCAGTACCAAGGCGTGGGGGGAAGGGATTGGTCAGCCCCAGCATTTT. This translates into CASSTKAWGEGIGQPQHF.

The V gene is TRBV30, the J gene TRBJ1-1; possibly TRBD1 for D (5 bases). CDR1 is GTSNPN and CDR2 is SVGIG in the germline V gene (reference sequence). V was shortened by 3 bases and J by 6 bases, with 11 bases between the two germline ends. This CDR3 comprises 12 residues. CDR3 DNA sequence: TGTGCCTGGAGCGGTTGGGGGGCTGAAGCTTTCTTT. Amino acids: CAWSGWGAEAFF. The whole variable domain, filled in from reference TRBV30 and TRBJ1-1, reads SQTIHQWPATLVQPVGSPLSLECTVEGTSNPNLYWYRQAAGRGLQLLFYSVGIGQISSEVPQNLSASRPQDRQFILSSKKLLLSDSGFYLCAWSGWGAEAFFGQGTRLTVV.

The chain joins TRBV10-3 to TRBJ2-5, with D tentatively TRBD1 (5 bases). Germline-derived CDR1 and CDR2 are ENHRY and SYGVKD. Deletions cut 10 bases from V and 4 bases from J, with 13 bases between. The CDR3 sequence is 12 residues long. The CDR3 loop is CATQGTGETQYF. For the CDR3, the DNA is TGTGCCACCCAGGGTACGGGAGAGACCCAGTACTTC.

V usage is TRBV29-1 and J usage is TRBJ2-1; 11 bases map to TRBD1. The germline CDR1 and CDR2 sequences are SQVTM and ANQGSEA. The J segment lost 12 bases and the V segment lost 7 bases, leaving 8 bases of the junction unmatched. The CDR3 has 12 amino acids. The CDR3 sequence: CSGGQGVRAQFF. CDR3 DNA sequence: TGCAGCGGGGGACAGGGGGTTAGGGCGCAGTTCTTC.

In its sample, this clone was seen a few times. The chain joins TRBV5-1 to TRBJ2-7, with D possibly being TRBD2 (5 bases). V lost 3 bases, J lost 9 bases, and 10 bases lay in between. The germline V gene has CDR1 SGHRS and CDR2 YFSETQ. This CDR3 contains 11 residues. This chain's CDR3 is CASSYEGGQYF. CDR3 nucleotides: TGCGCCAGCAGCTATGAGGGTGGGCAGTACTTC.

The rearrangement uses TRBV6-6 and TRBJ1-2, with a weak D call TRBD1 (6 bases). The length of the CDR3 is 16 residues. With 4 bases removed from V and 0 bases from J, the gap between germline ends came to 15 bases. From germline, CDR1 is MNHNY and CDR2 SVGAGI (reference sequence). CDR3 coding DNA: TGTGCCAGCAGTTTCGCTCGGACAGAACCTAACTATGGCTACACCTTC. Protein product: CASSFARTEPNYGYTF.

The V and J genes are TRBV19 and TRBJ1-2, with a possible D match to TRBD1 (5 bases). Germline V CDR1 and CDR2: LNHDA, SQIVND (reference sequence). Trimming took 3 bases from V and 6 from J, leaving 14 bases between them. The CDR3 length is 14 residues. In DNA, the CDR3 is TGTGCCAGTAGTATTAGGACATTGGCTCATGGCTACACCTTC. It is translated as CASSIRTLAHGYTF.

The rearrangement uses TRBV7-2 and TRBJ2-3; D gene uncertain. CDR1 and CDR2 from the germline V gene are SGHTA and FQGNSA. Trimming stripped 0 bases from V and 1 base from J, with 8 bases between. This CDR3 has 15 amino acids. The CDR3 sequence: CASSLAFRGTDTQYF. The CDR3 nucleotides are TGTGCCAGCAGCTTAGCGTTCCGGGGCACAGATACGCAGTATTTT.

This sequence joins TRBV24-1 and TRBJ2-7; 11 bases are a match to TRBD1. Germline CDR1 reads KGHDR; CDR2 reads SFDVKD. The CDR3 totals 15 residues. The J segment lost 6 bases and the V segment lost 5 bases, leaving 8 bases of the junction unmatched. The chain's CDR3 is CATSGGPGTGGEQYF. For the CDR3, the DNA is TGTGCCACCAGTGGGGGCCCGGGGACAGGGGGCGAGCAGTACTTC.

The gene calls are TRBV7-3 and TRBJ1-1; TRBD1 agrees at 12 bases. The CDR3 is 12 residues long. Unmatched junction bases numbered 3, after V lost 5 bases and J lost 11 bases. The V gene's germline CDR1 is SGHTA and CDR2 FQGTGA. The CDR3: CASSGTGGRAFF. The CDR3 DNA sequence: TGTGCCAGCAGCGGGACAGGGGGCCGGGCTTTCTTT.

This clone turned up a few times. CDR3 loop: CASSIAGQGTYEQYF. In DNA form, the CDR3 reads TGTGCCAGTAGTATAGCAGGACAGGGTACCTACGAGCAGTACTTC. The gene calls are TRBV19 and TRBJ2-7, with 8 bases matching TRBD1. The CDR3 consists of 15 residues. CDR1 and CDR2 (germline): LNHDA, SQIVND (reference sequence). V shed 1 base and J 2 bases; nucleotides not matched to a gene: 4.

J is TRBJ2-3 and V is TRBV5-1; a possible D gene is TRBD2 (6 bases). The CDR3 runs to 14 residues. Trimming left V 4 bases short and J 0 bases short, with 9 bases between. CDR1 and CDR2 (germline): SGHRS, YFSETQ. The CDR3 sequence is CASSPGTSTDTQYF. The DNA of the CDR3 is TGCGCCAGCAGCCCGGGGACTAGCACAGATACGCAGTATTTT.

The chain combines TRBV7-6 with TRBJ1-2; the match to TRBD1 covers 7 bases. The CDR3 has 13 amino acids. Germline V lookup: CDR1 SGHVS, CDR2 FNYEAQ. Germline trimming cut 4 bases from V and 2 bases from J; bases unmatched to any gene: 1. The CDR3: CASSSGQNYGYTF. CDR3 in DNA: TGTGCCAGCAGCTCGGGACAGAACTATGGCTACACCTTC. The full variable domain, rest sourced from reference TRBV7-6 and TRBJ1-2, is GAGVSQSPRYKVTKRGQDVALRCDPISGHVSLYWYRQALGQGPEFLTYFNYEAQQDKSGLPNDRFSAERPEGSISTLTIQRTEQRDSAMYRCASSSGQNYGYTFGSGTRLTVV.

This chain uses TRBV5-1 with TRBJ2-6; 9 positions match TRBD1. Per the germline V gene, CDR1 is SGHRS and CDR2 is YFSETQ. Trimming removed 0 bases from V and 1 base from J; junction bases left unmatched: 2. The CDR3 runs 17 residues. This CDR3 reads CASSLVGQGSGANVLTF. Written as DNA, the CDR3 is TGCGCCAGCAGCTTGGTGGGACAGGGTTCTGGGGCCAACGTCCTGACTTTC.

This chain joins TRBV6-2 or TRBV6-3 and TRBJ2-1; 8 bases map to TRBD1. CDR3 length equals 15 residues. The ends lost 1 base at V and 3 bases at J; junction bases unmatched: 2. Germline V gene data show CDR1 as MNHEY and CDR2 as SVGEGT. CDR3 residues: CASSYFGQGYNEQFF. The CDR3 region has the DNA TGTGCCAGCAGTTACTTCGGACAGGGCTACAATGAGCAGTTCTTC.

The chain uses TRBV6-5 and TRBJ1-5, with 10 bases that match TRBD1. The germline CDR1 and CDR2 sequences are MNHEY and SVGAGI. The CDR3 is 14 amino acids. Germline trimming cut 5 bases from V and 5 bases from J; bases unmatched to any gene: 3. CDR3 loop: CASSLGTGDQPQHF. The CDR3 DNA reads as TGTGCCAGCAGTCTCGGGACAGGGGATCAGCCCCAGCATTTT.

Worth noting for this clone: The junction shows a germline mismatch at one end, possibly a read error. The rearrangement links TRBV4-3 to TRBJ2-1, with 8 bases matching TRBD2. CDR1 is LGHNA and CDR2 is YSLEER in the germline V gene. The CDR3 sequence is 13 residues long. This chain's CDR3 is CASSQDEKAGVIF. The CDR3 DNA sequence: TGCGCCAGCAGCCAAGATGAGAAAGCGGGAGTTATCTTC.

V and J are TRBV11-3 and TRBJ1-2; TRBD1 agrees at 9 bases. Looked up from germline, CDR1 is SGHNT and CDR2 is YENEEA. Trimming removed 3 bases from V and 8 bases from J; junction bases left unmatched: 7. This CDR3 is built from 14 residues. CDR3 in amino acids: CASSFTGGSGGYTF. The CDR3, as DNA: TGTGCCAGCAGCTTCACAGGGGGCTCGGGCGGCTACACCTTC.

This clone was recorded a few times. The J gene is TRBJ1-1, the V gene TRBV6-5; perhaps TRBD1 as D (5 bases). Germline CDR1 reads MNHEY; CDR2 reads SVGAGI. This CDR3 contains 15 residues. V lost 6 bases to trimming and J lost 11 bases, with 25 bases between them. The CDR3 reads CASRAREGQLILAFF. CDR3 bases: TGTGCCAGCAGGGCAAGGGAGGGGCAGCTCATCCTCGCTTTCTTT.